The TCR beta chain described here comes from a study of regulatory T cells in long-lasting Graves disease. Study observations and caveats: Accuracy may have been reduced by the small sample size. When disease was persistent, TRBV28, TRBJ1-2 and TRBJ2-5 were the favored segments. Relative to newly diagnosed Graves' patients, persistent ones had lower TCR diversity.

Concerning this clonotype: Its antigen remains unidentified.

Arm-PCR of CDR3 regions with iRepertoire HTBI primers generated TCR beta libraries. One entry per CDR3 protein, called by TCRdb with MiXCR from the multiplex PCR reads. The sample has 500,000 or so distinct CDR3 sequences, about 16% seen once. CDR3 length equals 16 residues. V dropped 1 base and J dropped 0 bases, with 9 bases sitting between them. Germline V gene lookup returns CDR1 KGHDR and CDR2 SFDVKD. The time point was: newly diagnosed GD, antithyroid drugs for less than 3 months. The TCR library was prepared using RNA isolated from PBMCs. The sample also formed part of further work on T cells in Graves' hyperthyroidism and ophthalmopathy. This second report adds: Primed by the HTBI set, a first-round RT-PCR was run on the TCR CDR3.

This TCR was recovered from a woman aged 40 to 65 with Graves disease. Sample: peripheral blood mononuclear cells (PBMCs), taken at new diagnosis, from a patient treated with antithyroid drugs. The V and J genes are TRBV24-1 and TRBJ2-1; no reliable D call. As DNA, the CDR3 is TGTGCCACCAGTGATTTCGGGCGAAGCTCCTACAATGAGCAGTTCTTC. Translated, it gives CATSDFGRSSYNEQFF.